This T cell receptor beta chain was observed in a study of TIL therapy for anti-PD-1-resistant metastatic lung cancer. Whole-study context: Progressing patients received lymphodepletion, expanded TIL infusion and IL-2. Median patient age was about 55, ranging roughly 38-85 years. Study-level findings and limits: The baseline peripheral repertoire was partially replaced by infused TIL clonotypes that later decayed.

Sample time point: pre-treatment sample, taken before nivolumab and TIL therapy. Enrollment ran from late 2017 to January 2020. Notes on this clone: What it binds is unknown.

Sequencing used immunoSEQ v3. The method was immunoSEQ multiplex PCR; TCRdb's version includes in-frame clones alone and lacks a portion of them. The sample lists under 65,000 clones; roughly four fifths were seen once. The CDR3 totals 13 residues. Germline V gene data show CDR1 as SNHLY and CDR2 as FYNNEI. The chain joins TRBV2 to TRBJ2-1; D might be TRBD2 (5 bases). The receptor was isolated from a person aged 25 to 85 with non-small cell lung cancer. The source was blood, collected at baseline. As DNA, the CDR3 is TGTGCTACAAGCGGAGGAGCCTACAATGAGCAGTTCTTC. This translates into CATSGGAYNEQFF.